This entry lists 26 T cell receptor beta chains sequenced from one sample in a study of T-cell memory formation after mild COVID-19. In TCRdb, the 5' RACE reads were re-called with MiXCR into one record per CDR3 protein. Counted here are hundreds of thousands of distinct CDR3 sequences, about 15% occurring once; the ten biggest clones make up around a fifth. Sequencing used PBMCs or a T cell subset sorted from them (not recorded which). The origin of the receptors is a man aged 18 to 30 who had mild COVID-19 (a few samples of this study predate the infection). Cell type and time point are not known.

This clonotype was recorded a few times. This sequence joins TRBV5-1 and TRBJ2-2, with 9 bases that match TRBD1. CDR1 SGHRS and CDR2 YFSETQ come from the germline V gene. The CDR3 has 18 amino acids. V shed 3 bases, J shed 3 bases, and the junction held 12 bases outside the gene matches. CDR3 bases: TGCGCCAGCAGCTCCACCCCGACGACAGGGGGGGACACCGGGGAGCTGTTTTTT. Amino acids: CASSSTPTTGGDTGELFF.

This clonotype was detected a few times. The CDR3 sequence is CASSRIREQFF. The CDR3 nucleotides read TGTGCCAGCAGCCGCATTCGTGAGCAGTTCTTC. This chain connects TRBV12-3 or TRBV12-4 to TRBJ2-1, with D unclear. This CDR3 spans 11 amino acids. Trimming stripped 6 bases from V and 9 bases from J, with 9 bases between.

This clonotype was detected only a few times. The rearrangement joins TRBV9 to TRBJ1-2; D is unclear. CDR1 and CDR2 (germline): SGDLS, YYNGEE. The CDR3 contains 13 residues. V was shortened by 3 bases and J by 1 base, with 7 bases between the two germline ends. The CDR3 protein is CASSADVNYGYTF. For the CDR3, the DNA is TGTGCCAGCAGCGCGGACGTTAACTATGGCTACACCTTC.

This clonotype was detected only a few times. The rearrangement joins TRBV9 to TRBJ2-3; no firm D call. The CDR3 sequence is 14 residues long. The V gene's germline CDR1 is SGDLS and CDR2 YYNGEE. V shed 0 bases and J shed 6 bases, with 11 bases lying between them. In DNA, the CDR3 is TGTGCCAGCAGCGTAGGAACGCAGTCTGATACGCAGTATTTT. It yields the protein CASSVGTQSDTQYF.

The table lists this clonotype with a few counts. The J gene is TRBJ1-6, the V gene TRBV6-2 or TRBV6-3; possible D gene TRBD1, 5 bases. Germline CDR1 MNHEY, CDR2 SVGEGT. Trimming took off 4 bases at V and 12 bases at J, with 13 bases between the two ends. CDR3 length: 13 amino acids. The chain's CDR3 is CASSLEGIEPLHF. The CDR3 DNA sequence: TGTGCCAGCAGTTTAGAGGGGATCGAACCCCTCCACTTT.

This clonotype has a handful of counts. The chain carries TRBV7-8 and TRBJ2-1; TRBD2 aligns across 8 bases. This CDR3 comprises 16 residues. After removal of 5 bases from V and 0 bases from J, the junction contained 6 bases not matched to a gene. In germline, CDR1 is SGHVS, CDR2 FQNEAQ. CDR3 nucleotides: TGTGCCAGCAGCGATAGCGGGGCAAGCTCCTACAATGAGCAGTTCTTC. This sequence encodes CASSDSGASSYNEQFF.

This rearrangement joins TRBV20-1 to TRBJ1-5; D not certain. This CDR3 is 13 amino acids long. CDR1 is DFQATT, CDR2 SNEGSKA, per germline (reference sequence). The germline V and J ends were trimmed by 5 bases and 3 bases, with 11 bases remaining between them. The CDR3 DNA follows: TGCAGTGCTCCGAAGGTAACCAATCAGCCCCAGCATTTT. It codes for CSAPKVTNQPQHF.

This clonotype was seen a handful of times. The gene calls are TRBV12-3 or TRBV12-4 and TRBJ2-5; 8 bases are shared with TRBD1. This CDR3 is built from 16 residues. The trim removed 8 bases at V and 5 bases at J, leaving 16 bases unmatched. CDR3 DNA: TGTGCCAGCGTGAGGCGGACAGGGAGTAGTTCGGAGACCCAGTACTTC. Protein sequence: CASVRRTGSSSETQYF.

V and J are TRBV6-5 and TRBJ2-2, with TRBD1 matching over 7 bases. V was clipped by 4 bases and J by 8 bases; unmatched bases: 13. This CDR3 is 16 amino acids long. CDR1 and CDR2 (germline): MNHEY, SVGAGI. The CDR3 loop is CASSFAQGSLVGELFF. The CDR3 DNA sequence: TGTGCCAGCAGTTTCGCACAGGGGTCCCTCGTGGGGGAGCTGTTTTTT.

This clonotype was seen a handful of times. The chain links TRBV7-3 to TRBJ2-3; TRBD2 agrees at 7 bases. Per germline, CDR1 SGHTA and CDR2 FQGTGA. CDR3 length: 14 residues. V lost 6 bases, J lost 6 bases, and 9 bases stayed unmatched. The CDR3 loop is CASSRSGEADTQYF. The DNA of the CDR3 is TGTGCCAGCAGTAGAAGCGGGGAGGCCGATACGCAGTATTTT.

This clonotype has more than one count but fewer than ten. V usage is TRBV4-2 and J usage is TRBJ2-1; D gene ambiguous. The CDR3 covers 15 residues. Germline V gene lookup returns CDR1 LGHNA and CDR2 YNFKEQ. V was shortened by 0 bases and J by 8 bases, with 14 bases between the two germline ends. CDR3 in amino acids: CASSQEWLLIDEQFF. Here the CDR3 DNA reads TGTGCCAGCAGCCAAGAATGGCTTCTAATTGATGAGCAGTTCTTC.

This clonotype was detected only a few times. The CDR3: CASSSWGSNYGYTF. CDR3 bases: TGTGCCAGCTCGTCTTGGGGTTCTAACTATGGCTACACCTTC. V is TRBV12-3 or TRBV12-4 and J is TRBJ1-2; D is unclear. V was cut by 8 bases and J by 0 bases, with 13 bases left in between. This CDR3 contains 14 residues.

This clonotype was picked up a small number of times. The chain links TRBV6-5 to TRBJ2-7; D is possibly TRBD2 (5 bases). In germline, CDR1 is MNHEY, CDR2 SVGAGI. V shed 7 bases and J shed 6 bases, with 13 bases lying between them. CDR3 size: 12 residues. The CDR3 protein is CASTSTRAEQYF. CDR3 nucleotide sequence: TGTGCCAGCACTTCTACTAGGGCCGAGCAGTACTTC.

This clonotype was picked up a small number of times. The rearrangement links TRBV7-2 to TRBJ2-3, with D maybe TRBD2 (5 bases). Germline values: CDR1 SGHTA, CDR2 FQGNSA. Trimming shortened V by 3 bases and J by 5 bases, and 15 bases separated the two germline ends. The CDR3 totals 15 residues. The CDR3: CASSFSGPPGDTQYF. CDR3 DNA: TGTGCCAGCAGCTTCAGCGGACCGCCTGGAGATACGCAGTATTTT.

The chain links TRBV6-5 to TRBJ2-4; D may match TRBD1 or TRBD2 (5 bases each). V shed 5 bases and J shed 3 bases, with 11 bases lying between them. Germline V lookup: CDR1 MNHEY, CDR2 SVGAGI. The CDR3 has 14 amino acids. The CDR3 region is CASSRWGYKNIQYF. In nucleotides, the CDR3 is TGTGCCAGCAGTCGCTGGGGGTACAAAAACATTCAGTACTTC.

The table lists this clonotype with a few counts. The rearrangement uses TRBV7-9 and TRBJ2-1, with TRBD2 matching 9 bases. The CDR3 covers 17 residues. Germline trimming cut 6 bases from V and 2 bases from J; bases unmatched to any gene: 11. CDR1 is SEHNR and CDR2 is FQNEAQ in the germline V gene (reference sequence). The CDR3 spells CASSSRSGGGAYNEQFF. CDR3 nucleotide sequence: TGTGCCAGCAGTTCCCGGTCGGGCGGGGGGGCCTACAATGAGCAGTTCTTC.

This clonotype came up a few times. The chain couples TRBV12-3 or TRBV12-4 to TRBJ2-3; D not certain. CDR3 length: 11 amino acids. Trimming removed 5 bases at V and 13 bases at J, with 13 bases between. CDR3 amino acids: CASSQTRKEYF. DNA for the CDR3: TGTGCCAGCAGTCAAACCCGGAAGGAGTATTTT.

The chain joins TRBV12-3 or TRBV12-4 to TRBJ1-2; the D gene is possibly TRBD1 (6 bases). Trimming pared 8 bases from V and 4 bases from J, leaving 14 bases between. This CDR3 has 13 amino acids. The CDR3 DNA reads as TGTGCCAGCGTCGCAGGGGACGGCTATGGCTACACCTTC. Its protein product is CASVAGDGYGYTF.

This chain uses TRBV6-5 with TRBJ2-7; no firm D call. The V end lost 4 bases, the J end lost 7 bases, and 8 bases lay between the germline ends. Germline V lookup: CDR1 MNHEY, CDR2 SVGAGI. The CDR3 runs 11 residues. CDR3 protein: CASSSRYEQYF. CDR3 DNA sequence: TGTGCCAGCAGTTCCCGCTATGAGCAGTACTTC.

This clonotype was counted between two and nine times. This chain links TRBV5-6 with TRBJ2-7, with a tentative D call TRBD2 (5 bases). V was clipped by 3 bases and J by 4 bases, with 8 bases between them. Germline V gene data show CDR1 as SGHDT and CDR2 as YYEEEE. The CDR3 covers 12 residues. The CDR3 spells CASSSRGYEQYV. CDR3 coding DNA: TGTGCCAGCAGCTCCCGGGGTTACGAGCAGTACGTC.

The chain recombines TRBV20-1 with TRBJ2-3; a weak D match, TRBD1 (6 bases). Per germline, CDR1 DFQATT and CDR2 SNEGSKA (reference sequence). V lost 1 base and J lost 2, with 13 bases in between. This CDR3 has 15 residues. The CDR3 DNA sequence: TGCAGTGCTAGAGCCCCCCGACAGGTCACAGATACGCAGTATTTT. Translating it yields CSARAPRQVTDTQYF.

This chain uses TRBV25-1 with TRBJ2-1, with D maybe TRBD2 (7 bases). Looked up from germline, CDR1 is MGHDK and CDR2 is SYGVNS. The V gene lost 4 bases and the J gene lost 5 bases, with 15 bases spanning the gap. The CDR3 is made up of 15 amino acids. The CDR3 here is CASSVRGAENNEQFF. DNA of the CDR3: TGTGCCAGCAGTGTACGGGGGGCCGAGAACAATGAGCAGTTCTTC. Full variable domain (outside the CDR3, taken from reference TRBV25-1 and TRBJ2-1): EADIYQTPRYLVIGTGKKITLECSQTMGHDKMYWYQQDPGMELHLIHYSYGVNSTEKGDLSSESTVSRIRTEHFPLTLESARPSHTSQYLCASSVRGAENNEQFFGPGTRLTVL.

This chain links TRBV20-1 with TRBJ1-2, with D perhaps matching TRBD1 (6 bases). The V end was cut by 0 bases, the J end by 0 bases, with 11 bases between. Germline values: CDR1 DFQATT, CDR2 SNEGSKA (reference sequence). The CDR3 is made up of 15 amino acids. The CDR3 protein is CSARDPTGPNYGYTF. In nucleotides, the CDR3 is TGCAGTGCTAGAGATCCAACAGGGCCTAACTATGGCTACACCTTC.

This clonotype has at least ten counts. CDR3 DNA: TGCGCCAGCAGCCTGAGGGCAACTAATGAAAAACTGTTTTTT. Amino acid sequence: CASSLRATNEKLFF. V gene TRBV5-1 combines with J gene TRBJ1-4, with D hard to call. Trimming left V 4 bases short and J 0 bases short, with 7 bases between. Germline loops: CDR1 SGHRS, CDR2 YFSETQ. CDR3 length equals 14 residues.

This clonotype has at least ten counts. The chain is built from TRBV15 and TRBJ2-5; D is unclear. The germline V gene has CDR1 LNHNV and CDR2 YYDKDF (reference sequence). Trimming pared 1 base from V and 3 bases from J, leaving 6 bases between. The CDR3 runs to 13 residues. The CDR3 sequence: CATSRVVEETQYF. CDR3 sequence (DNA): TGTGCCACCAGCAGAGTGGTCGAAGAGACCCAGTACTTC.

On this clonotype: Compared with germline, one end of the junction differs, possibly owing to a read error. The chain employs TRBV9 and TRBJ1-5; D ambiguous. In germline, CDR1 is SGDLS, CDR2 YYNGEE. The CDR3 runs 15 residues. The CDR3 DNA reads TGTGCCATCAGCGTAGCTCCGGGGATAGAACAGCCCCAGCATTTT. This encodes CAISVAPGIEQPQHF.